This T cell receptor beta chain appears in the sequencing data of a study of cytomegalovirus exposure and HLA in healthy donors. The sample holds one count of this clone. The PCR ran on 60 Vbeta and 13 Jbeta primers. The assay was immunoSEQ multiplex PCR, and TCRdb's table has in-frame clones only and misses some. This table has some 77,000 clones, roughly 75% appearing once. This CDR3 has 14 residues. Germline CDR1 MNHNS, CDR2 SASEGT. Trimming cost V 6 bases and J 0 bases, with 9 bases left between them. The receptor was derived from a woman in her thirties or forties in good health and CMV-seronegative. This rearrangement joins TRBV6-1 to TRBJ1-5; a weak D match, TRBD1 (6 bases). Sequencing input: PBMCs. The CDR3 region is CASRRQASNQPQHF. The CDR3 DNA reads as TGTGCCAGCAGGCGACAGGCTAGCAATCAGCCCCAGCATTTT.